The 16 T cell receptor beta chains given below trace back to one sample, sequenced in a study of blood T cell repertoires in COVID-19. Libraries were prepared by immunoSEQ multiplex PCR; TCRdb keeps only in-frame clonotypes and omits some of them. Of some 150,000 clones detected, about 80% appear once; the ten largest clones hold less than 30%. The source material was peripheral blood. These receptors were taken from a woman aged 60-75 years with acute or convalescent COVID-19.

This clone is a singleton in its sample. The rearrangement links TRBV27 to TRBJ1-2, with TRBD1 matching 12 bases. CDR3 length: 18 residues. CDR1 and CDR2 (germline): MNHEY, SMNVEV (reference sequence). V trimming: 4 bases; J trimming: 2 bases; junction bases outside the gene matches: 11. The CDR3 bases are TGTGCCAGCAGTTCCGGGACAGGGGGCGCAAAGTTCAACTATGGCTACACCTTC. Translating it yields CASSSGTGGAKFNYGYTF.

This chain joins TRBV16 and TRBJ2-3, with 9 bases aligning to TRBD1. The CDR3 consists of 15 residues. Germline V gene lookup returns CDR1 KGHSY and CDR2 FQNENV. After removal of 1 base from V and 5 bases from J, the junction contained 4 bases not matched to a gene. The CDR3 region is CASSQLGTGKDTQYF. CDR3 sequence (DNA): TGTGCCAGCAGCCAATTGGGGACAGGGAAAGATACGCAGTATTTT.

The V gene is TRBV19, the J gene TRBJ1-1; 9 positions match TRBD1. CDR3 length: 14 amino acids. Germline trimming cut 3 bases from V and 1 base from J; bases unmatched to any gene: 0. CDR1 and CDR2 (germline): LNHDA, SQIVND (reference sequence). The CDR3 DNA follows: TGTGCCAGTAGTATGGGACAGGGGAACACTGAAGCTTTCTTT. Translating it yields CASSMGQGNTEAFF.

The rearrangement uses TRBV23-1 and TRBJ1-5, with unresolved D. TRBV23-1 is reported as an ORF; its role is uncertain. The CDR3 contains 11 residues. Trimming removed 4 bases from V and 11 bases from J, with 9 bases in between. CDR3 DNA: TGCGCCAGCAGTCCTATCCTAACCCAGCATTTT. This gives the protein CASSPILTQHF.

This chain joins TRBV14 and TRBJ1-1; D gene uncertain. The CDR3 spans 16 residues. Germline V gene sequence: CDR1 SGHDN, CDR2 FVKESK. The V end was cut by 4 bases, the J end by 4 bases, with 19 bases between. The CDR3 sequence is CASSPQALIRATEAFF. CDR3 sequence (DNA): TGTGCCAGCAGCCCTCAAGCGCTGATCCGTGCCACTGAAGCTTTCTTT.

V gene TRBV4-1 combines with J gene TRBJ1-3; D not certain. V dropped 4 bases and J dropped 1 base, with 5 bases sitting between them. The germline V gene has CDR1 MGHRA and CDR2 YSYEKL. The CDR3 length is 13 residues. CDR3 nucleotide sequence: TGCGCCAGCAGCCCCAATTCTGGAAACACCATATATTTT. Its protein is CASSPNSGNTIYF.

The chain joins TRBV2 to TRBJ1-6; D gene uncertain. The germline CDR1 and CDR2 sequences are SNHLY and FYNNEI. The CDR3 consists of 16 residues. V lost 4 bases, J lost 8 bases, and 18 bases lay in between. In nucleotides, the CDR3 is TGTGCCAGCAGTGGCGGGCGGCGATTGTACGATTCACCCCTCCACTTT. Protein: CASSGGRRLYDSPLHF.

In this sample, this clone turned up a few times. V and J are TRBV5-8 and TRBJ1-5, with 7 bases aligning to TRBD1. V was clipped by 3 bases and J by 6 bases; unmatched bases: 6. Germline CDR1 is SGHTS and CDR2 is YDEGEE. This CDR3 comprises 14 residues. The CDR3 DNA follows: TGTGCCAGCAGCTCGCAGGGGGAGGTTCAGCCCCAGCATTTT. Amino acid sequence: CASSSQGEVQPQHF. Full variable domain (remainder filled in from reference TRBV5-8 and TRBJ1-5): EAGVTQSPTHLIKTRGQQATLRCSPISGHTSVYWYQQALGLGLQFLLWYDEGEERNRGNFPPRFSGRQFPNYSSELNVNALELEDSALYLCASSSQGEVQPQHFGDGTRLSIL.

This rearrangement joins TRBV5-1 to TRBJ2-1; D is perhaps TRBD1 (5 bases). The V gene lost 4 bases and the J gene lost 2 bases, with 10 bases spanning the gap. The germline V gene has CDR1 SGHRS and CDR2 YFSETQ. This CDR3 is built from 14 residues. The CDR3 loop is CASSGRATYNEQFF. CDR3 DNA: TGCGCCAGCAGCGGCAGGGCCACCTACAATGAGCAGTTCTTC.

V and J are TRBV15 and TRBJ1-2, with D unclear. The CDR3 length is 14 residues. Germline V gives CDR1 LNHNV, CDR2 YYDKDF (reference sequence). V lost 5 bases, J lost 14 bases, and 24 bases lay in between. The CDR3 loop reads CATSASSDRVTNTF. In DNA form, the CDR3 reads TGTGCCACCAGCGCCTCCTCCGACCGGGTAACAAATACCTTC.

This clone appeared a few times. The chain carries TRBV30 and TRBJ1-2; unclear D gene. The CDR3 spans 14 residues. Between the trimmed V and J ends, which lost 0 bases and 3 bases, there was a span of 11 bases. The germline V gene has CDR1 GTSNPN and CDR2 SVGIG (reference sequence). CDR3 protein: CAWSVPGIHYGYTF. The CDR3 DNA follows: TGTGCCTGGAGTGTACCGGGGATCCACTATGGCTACACCTTC. Filled out from reference TRBV30 and TRBJ1-2, the complete variable domain reads SQTIHQWPATLVQPVGSPLSLECTVEGTSNPNLYWYRQAAGRGLQLLFYSVGIGQISSEVPQNLSASRPQDRQFILSSKKLLLSDSGFYLCAWSVPGIHYGYTFGSGTRLTVV.

The chain couples TRBV18 to TRBJ1-2; 12 bases align to TRBD1. The CDR3 loop spans 15 amino acids. Trimming at V came to 4 bases and at J to 7 bases, leaving 7 bases not matched to a gene. Germline-derived CDR1 and CDR2 are KGHSH and LQKENI. CDR3 residues: CASSLTGTGGRGYTF. DNA for the CDR3: TGTGCCAGCTCACTAACCGGGACAGGGGGCCGTGGCTACACCTTC.

In its sample, this clone was seen once. This rearrangement joins TRBV7-3 to TRBJ1-5, with D possibly matching TRBD1 (6 bases). From germline, CDR1 is SGHTA and CDR2 FQGTGA. V was clipped by 2 bases and J by 7 bases, with 9 bases between them. The CDR3 contains 13 residues. CDR3 DNA: TGTGCCAGCAGCTTAGGGGGGGGCCAGCCCCAGCATTTT. Residues: CASSLGGGQPQHF.

The chain uses TRBV7-3 and TRBJ2-2, with a tentative D call TRBD2 (6 bases). The V and J ends lost 10 bases and 8 bases respectively, with 20 bases between them. The CDR3 consists of 14 residues. Per germline, CDR1 SGHTA and CDR2 FQGTGA. The CDR3 nucleotides read TGTGCCACCCGTACGGGGGAAGGAGCGGGGGAGCTGTTTTTT. Translation gives CATRTGEGAGELFF.

This clone was observed once. The CDR3 coding sequence is TGTGCCTGGAGCGCTCTACCCGGGACAGGGGGCGCTTACCGCTATGGCTACACCTTC. Amino acids: CAWSALPGTGGAYRYGYTF. The chain is built from TRBV30 and TRBJ1-2, with TRBD1 matching over 12 bases. The CDR3 is 19 residues long. Germline V gene lookup returns CDR1 GTSNPN and CDR2 SVGIG (reference sequence). V trimming: 3 bases; J trimming: 4 bases; junction bases outside the gene matches: 18.

The rearrangement uses TRBV5-1 and TRBJ2-7; perhaps TRBD2 as D (6 bases). V dropped 0 bases and J dropped 0 bases, with 7 bases sitting between them. CDR3 length equals 14 residues. Germline loops: CDR1 SGHRS, CDR2 YFSETQ. The CDR3: CASSLGGDSYEQYV. CDR3 DNA: TGCGCCAGCAGCTTGGGGGGGGACTCCTACGAGCAGTACGTC.